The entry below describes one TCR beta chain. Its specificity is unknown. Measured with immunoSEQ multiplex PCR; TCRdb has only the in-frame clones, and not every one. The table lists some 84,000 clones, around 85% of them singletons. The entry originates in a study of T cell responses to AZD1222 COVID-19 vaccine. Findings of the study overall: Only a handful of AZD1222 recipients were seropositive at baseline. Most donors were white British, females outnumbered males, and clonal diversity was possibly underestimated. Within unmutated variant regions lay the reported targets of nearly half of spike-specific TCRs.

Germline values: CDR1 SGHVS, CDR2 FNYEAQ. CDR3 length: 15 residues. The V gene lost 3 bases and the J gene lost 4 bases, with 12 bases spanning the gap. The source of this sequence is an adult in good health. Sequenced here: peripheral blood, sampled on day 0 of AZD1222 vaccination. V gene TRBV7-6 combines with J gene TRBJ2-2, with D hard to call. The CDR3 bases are TGTGCCAGCAGCTTGAGGAGACCGATCACCGGGGAGCTGTTTTTT. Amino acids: CASSLRRPITGELFF.